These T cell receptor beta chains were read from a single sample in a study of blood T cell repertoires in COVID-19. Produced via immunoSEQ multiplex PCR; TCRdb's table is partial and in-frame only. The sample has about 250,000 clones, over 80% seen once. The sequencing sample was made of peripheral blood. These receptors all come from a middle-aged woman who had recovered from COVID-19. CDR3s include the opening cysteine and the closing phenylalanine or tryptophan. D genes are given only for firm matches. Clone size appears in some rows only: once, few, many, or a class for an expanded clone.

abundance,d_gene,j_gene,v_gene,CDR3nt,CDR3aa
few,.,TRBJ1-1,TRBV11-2,TGTGCCAGCAGCTCCCTCACCAGGGCCCCTATCGCTGAAGCTTTCTTT,CASSSLTRAPIAEAFF
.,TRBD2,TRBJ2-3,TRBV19,TGTGCCAGTAGTATATTTGGACTAGCGGAAGATACGCAGTATTTT,CASSIFGLAEDTQYF
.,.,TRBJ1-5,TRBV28,TGTGCCAGCAGTTTGCGACAGGAAGGGAGCAATCAGCCCCAGCATTTT,CASSLRQEGSNQPQHF
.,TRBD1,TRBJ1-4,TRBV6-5,TGTGCCACCAGGGGGAGACCGAATGAAAAACTGTTTTTT,CATRGRPNEKLFF
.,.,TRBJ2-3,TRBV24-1,TGTGCCACCAGTGATCTTACAGCAGATACGCAGTATTTT,CATSDLTADTQYF
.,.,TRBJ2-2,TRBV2,TGTGCCAGCAGTGAAGGCGGGGCGAACACCGGGGAGCTGTTTTTT,CASSEGGANTGELFF
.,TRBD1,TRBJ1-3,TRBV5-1,TGCGCCAGCAGTTGGGCCGGACAGGGGGTCTCTGGAAACACCATATATTTT,CASSWAGQGVSGNTIYF
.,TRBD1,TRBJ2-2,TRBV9,TGTGCCAGCAGCCTCGGGACAGTAGGAACCGGGGAGCTGTTTTTT,CASSLGTVGTGELFF
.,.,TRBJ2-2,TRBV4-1,TGCGCCAGCAGCCAAGAGAGAGTAAACACCGGGGAGCTGTTTTTT,CASSQERVNTGELFF
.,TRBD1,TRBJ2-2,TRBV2,TGTGCCAGCAGTGAAGCAGGGGGCAACACCGGGGAGCTGTTTTTT,CASSEAGGNTGELFF
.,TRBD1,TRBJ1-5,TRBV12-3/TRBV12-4,TGTGCCAGCAGCGGACAGGTCAATCAGCCCCAGCATTTT,CASSGQVNQPQHF
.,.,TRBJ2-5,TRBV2,TGTGCCAGCAGTGTTGAGCTGGTCGGGGAGACCCAGTACTTC,CASSVELVGETQYF
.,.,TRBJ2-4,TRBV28,TGTGCCAGCAGTCTAACGACGCCGGGTCCTAAAAACATTCAGTACTTC,CASSLTTPGPKNIQYF
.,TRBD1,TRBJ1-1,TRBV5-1,TGCGCCAGCAGTTCGGACAGGGGGTTGGGTGGAGCTTTCTTT,CASSSDRGLGGAFF
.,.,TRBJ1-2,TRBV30,TGTGCCTGGAGTAGGGGATCCTATGGCTACACCTTC,CAWSRGSYGYTF
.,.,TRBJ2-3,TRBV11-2,TGTGCCAGCAGCCCCCACACAGATACGCAGTATTTT,CASSPHTDTQYF
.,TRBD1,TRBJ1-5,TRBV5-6,TGTGCCAGCAGCTTGTTGGGGACAGGAGGCTATCAGCCCCAGCATTTT,CASSLLGTGGYQPQHF
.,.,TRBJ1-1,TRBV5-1,TGCGCCAGCAGCTTGGATACTACAGGGTGGACTGAAGCTTTCTTT,CASSLDTTGWTEAFF
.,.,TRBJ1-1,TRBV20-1,TGCAGTGCAAGTCGAGGACAGATGAACACTGAAGCTTTCTTT,CSASRGQMNTEAFF
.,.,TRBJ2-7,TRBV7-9,TGTGCCAGCAGCTTACTGGGGAGCGAGCAGTACTTC,CASSLLGSEQYF
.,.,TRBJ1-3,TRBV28,TGTGCCAGCAACAAACAGTCTGGAAACACCATATATTTT,CASNKQSGNTIYF
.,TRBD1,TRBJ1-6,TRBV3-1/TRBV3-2,TGTGCCAGCAGCCAAGGGGGACAGGGCTGGGATAATTCACCCCTCCACTTT,CASSQGGQGWDNSPLHF
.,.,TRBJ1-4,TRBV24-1,TGTGCCACCAGTGACGCCGGGACAAAGGATGAAAAACTGTTTTTT,CATSDAGTKDEKLFF
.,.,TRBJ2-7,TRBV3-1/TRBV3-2,TGTGCCAGCAGTCTCCGGAGATCCTACGAGCAGTACTTC,CASSLRRSYEQYF
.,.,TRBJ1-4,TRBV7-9,TGTGCCAGCAGCTCCATGGGGCAGGGGTTTGCAACTAATGAAAAACTGTTTTTT,CASSSMGQGFATNEKLFF
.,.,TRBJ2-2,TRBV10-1,TGCGCCAGCAGGAAACAGGGAAACACCGGGGAGCTGTTTTTT,CASRKQGNTGELFF
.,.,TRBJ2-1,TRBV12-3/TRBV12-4,TGTGCCAGCAGTGCTATCAATGAGCAGTTCTTC,CASSAINEQFF
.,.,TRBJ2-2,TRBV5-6,TGTGCCAGCAGCCTTCGAGACAGAGCCAACACCGGGGAGCTGTTTTTT,CASSLRDRANTGELFF
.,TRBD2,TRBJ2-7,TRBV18,TGTGCCAGCTCACCACCGCAAGCGGGGAACTACGAGCAGTACTTC,CASSPPQAGNYEQYF
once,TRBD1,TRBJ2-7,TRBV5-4,TGTGCCAGCAGAAAGGACAGGGTGAGCTCCTACGAGCAGTACTTC,CASRKDRVSSYEQYF